This T cell receptor (beta chain) is drawn from a study of cytomegalovirus exposure and HLA in healthy donors. Study as a whole: Around 80 million unique TCRs from HLA-typed donors were held in an early data release. Overall study results and limits: Fewer N-insertions than the roughly 600-donor mean were reportedly shown by an Asian-associated ancestry cluster in a later analysis. With DRB1 most and HLA-C fewest, TCR association rates differed between HLA loci in a later analysis.

As regards this clone: Antigen: not known.

Both 60 Vbeta primers and 13 Jbeta primers went into the PCR. Some clones are missing from TCRdb's copy, which holds only in-frame ones; the method was immunoSEQ multiplex PCR. The repertoire holds about 200,000 clones, about four fifths seen once, with 0.098% in the top ten. V lost 5 bases and J 3 bases, leaving 5 bases between the germline ends. The CDR3 is 11 amino acids. CDR1 is SGHRS, CDR2 YFSETQ, per germline. This chain uses TRBV5-1 with TRBJ2-5; D gene uncertain. Sequenced: PBMCs. This clonotype was obtained from a boy aged 2 to 9 in good health and CMV-seronegative. Here the CDR3 reads CASRFEETQYF. The CDR3 DNA reads as TGCGCCAGCAGATTCGAAGAGACCCAGTACTTC.